This T cell receptor (beta chain) comes out of a study of blood T cell repertoires in COVID-19 (dated by TCRdb to about 2020). Background on the whole study: Collaborator samples came from the United States, Italy and Spain and covered acute and convalescent phases of COVID-19. The prospective study material was composed of cDNA or gDNA derived from T cells, B-cell-depleted T cells, or PBMCs. Deeply sampled blood TCRbeta repertoires from subjects exposed to, actively infected with, or recovered from COVID-19 were included in the dataset. The repertoires were made available in a free public database intended to serve as a resource for research on the immune response to SARS-CoV-2. Samples came from the ongoing ImmuneRACE study (first 160 participants) plus 1,254 subjects from 6 global collaborators. A de-identified subject ID, COVID-19 status, age in years and sex were almost always included in the sample metadata. Where HLA class I and class II types were available, the types were taken from metadata supplied by the sample provider, not from assay-based typing.

For this chain, trimming is 3 bases at the V end and 4 bases at the J end, and the number of junction bases without a gene match is 9. Via the germline V gene, CDR1 is SGDLS and CDR2 YYNGEE. The CDR3 covers 16 residues, taking in both the cysteine and the phenylalanine. CDR3 DNA is the only sequence kept; it has 48 bases, read in frame from the first base. TCRbeta CDR3 regions were amplified from genomic DNA using the immunoSEQ Assay, a bias-controlled multiplex PCR. Concerning the study's data processing: Within the assay, amplification of reference gene primers was used to estimate how many nucleated cells each sample contained. Sequence reads were collapsed and filtered to measure the absolute abundance of every unique TCRbeta CDR3 rearrangement. Productive Simpson clonality was computed per sample as the square root of Simpson's diversity index over productive rearrangements. TCRdb re-hosts the immuneACCESS table, in-frame sequences only. Its copies lack some clones; in the studies checked, an unresolved V gene accounts for under half of them, and the cause for the rest is not known. V and J calls and clone size are copied from that table; D and trimming were computed from the DNA. The sample table lists under 250,000 clones, about nine tenths of them with a count of one. 5.5% to 8% of the sample is held by the ten biggest clonotypes.

A second Seattle source provided samples from volunteer blood donors who had recovered from COVID-19. Each collaborating institution followed its own protocols to collect whole blood in K2EDTA tubes. For TCRbeta analysis, collaborators shipped samples as frozen whole blood, isolated PBMCs, or DNA extracted from either of those sample types. Remarks on this clone: Its antigen is still unknown. Per-nucleotide qualities are absent, and no much larger clonotype sits a single base away.

General conclusions and limits of the study: Clinical and demographic metadata were provided uncurated, with the amount varying by source and participant.

The chain couples TRBV9 to TRBJ1-3, with TRBD1 identical over 8 junction bases. The clonotype comes from a man aged 60-69 years who had recovered from COVID-19. Input material: peripheral blood. The DNA is as follows: TGTGCCAGCAGCGGAGGACAGGGAAAGAGAGGAAACACCATATATTTT. Translated, this is CASSGGQGKRGNTIYF.